The 27 T cell receptor beta chains reported below all come from one sample, sequenced in a study of shared clonotypes between healthy human individuals. Data came from immunoSEQ multiplex PCR; TCRdb stores just in-frame clones and leaves some out. This table has about a million clones, 60% to 80% appearing once. The specimen sequenced was memory CD4+ T cells from PBMCs. The subset here: CD45RA-negative fraction. The receptors here all came from a man in his late teens or twenties in good health. Some clones in this sample may be carry-over from other donors' samples.

CDR3 sequence: CASSQGVPTNEKLFF. CDR3 coding DNA: TGTGCCAGCTCACAAGGGGTTCCAACTAATGAAAAACTGTTTTTT. The chain couples TRBV18 to TRBJ1-4; perhaps TRBD1 as D (5 bases). The CDR3 extends over 15 amino acids. Trimming removed 4 bases at V and 0 bases at J, with 9 bases between. Germline assignment: CDR1 KGHSH and CDR2 LQKENI.

V and J are TRBV28 and TRBJ1-4; D remains unclear. Germline loops: CDR1 MDHEN, CDR2 SYDVKM. The CDR3 has 15 residues. V shed 6 bases and J shed 4 bases, with 15 bases lying between them. The CDR3 DNA reads TGTGCCAGCAGGCATCGACCGGATTATAATGAAAAACTGTTTTTT. Its protein is CASRHRPDYNEKLFF.

The V call is TRBV14, the J call TRBJ2-1; 11 bases map to TRBD2. J gave up 6 bases and V 0 bases, and 16 bases lay outside the gene matches. Germline loops: CDR1 SGHDN, CDR2 FVKESK. This CDR3 has 20 residues. The chain's CDR3 is CASSQDLIAGGPIGFNEQFF. The CDR3 DNA reads TGTGCCAGCAGCCAAGATTTGATAGCGGGAGGGCCCATAGGTTTCAATGAGCAGTTCTTC. Looking up the rest from reference TRBV14 and TRBJ2-1 gives the full variable domain: EAGVTQFPSHSVIEKGQTVTLRCDPISGHDNLYWYRRVMGKEIKFLLHFVKESKQDESGMPNNRFLAERTGGTYSTLKVQPAELEDSGVYFCASSQDLIAGGPIGFNEQFFGPGTRLTVL.

The chain uses TRBV11-3 and TRBJ2-5, with D possibly being TRBD2 (6 bases). The germline V gene has CDR1 SGHNT and CDR2 YENEEA. V lost 5 bases and J 5 bases, leaving 18 bases between the germline ends. The CDR3 length is 15 residues. The CDR3 DNA reads as TGTGCCAGCAGCCCCCAGGAGGGAGGTCGGGAGACCCAGTACTTC. It specifies CASSPQEGGRETQYF.

The V gene is TRBV30, the J gene TRBJ2-4; TRBD1 agrees at 8 bases. Germline V gives CDR1 GTSNPN, CDR2 SVGIG (reference sequence). The length of the CDR3 is 15 residues. With 2 bases clipped from V and 1 base from J, the junction kept 4 bases outside the gene matches. The CDR3 DNA follows: TGTGCCTGGAGTCCCCAGGGGGCGGCCAAAAACATTCAGTACTTC. Its translation is CAWSPQGAAKNIQYF.

The rearrangement joins TRBV6-5 to TRBJ1-5; no reliable D call. This CDR3 has 13 amino acids. Germline loops: CDR1 MNHEY, CDR2 SVGAGI. Trimming shortened V by 0 bases and J by 7 bases, and 7 bases separated the two germline ends. The DNA of the CDR3 is TGTGCCAGCAGTTACTCGAGCTACCAGCCCCAGCATTTT. Its translation is CASSYSSYQPQHF.

V usage is TRBV28 and J usage is TRBJ1-5; 9 bases map to TRBD1. The CDR3 extends over 18 amino acids. The germline gives CDR1 MDHEN, CDR2 SYDVKM. V dropped 3 bases and J dropped 0; count of bases not matched to a gene: 9. CDR3 amino acids: CASSFGQGRLYSNQPQHF. The CDR3 coding sequence is TGTGCCAGCAGTTTTGGACAGGGGCGGCTTTATAGCAATCAGCCCCAGCATTTT.

This chain joins TRBV19 and TRBJ1-1; D gene uncertain. The CDR3 is 15 residues long. From germline, CDR1 is LNHDA and CDR2 SQIVND (reference sequence). The V end was cut by 6 bases, the J end by 2 bases, with 16 bases between. In DNA form, the CDR3 reads TGTGCCAGTAGCCTGGTCGACGCGGTTAACACTGAAGCTTTCTTT. Encoded protein: CASSLVDAVNTEAFF.

This chain links TRBV15 with TRBJ2-5, with 7 bases fitting TRBD1. This CDR3 has 16 amino acids. In germline, CDR1 is LNHNV, CDR2 YYDKDF (reference sequence). J lost 2 bases, V lost 1 base, and 7 bases had no gene match. The CDR3 loop is CATSRAPGRGQETQYF. The CDR3 nucleotides are TGTGCCACCAGCAGAGCACCCGGCAGGGGGCAAGAGACCCAGTACTTC.

The genes are TRBV6-6 and TRBJ1-5, with D perhaps TRBD1 (6 bases). V lost 6 bases to trimming and J lost 1 base, with 16 bases between them. Germline-derived CDR1 and CDR2 are MNHNY and SVGAGI (reference sequence). The CDR3 consists of 16 residues. The CDR3 sequence: CASRGGGEASNQPQHF. The CDR3 coding sequence is TGTGCCAGCAGGGGGGGCGGGGAGGCGAGCAATCAGCCCCAGCATTTT.

This clone was seen a handful of times. The chain links TRBV6-5 to TRBJ1-1, with D possibly matching TRBD1 (5 bases). Germline loops: CDR1 MNHEY, CDR2 SVGAGI. V was pared by 4 bases and J by 7 bases, with 16 bases between. The length of the CDR3 is 14 residues. The CDR3, as DNA: TGTGCCAGCAGTTCGACCAACCGACAGCATGAAGCTTTCTTT. Amino acid sequence: CASSSTNRQHEAFF.

Notes on this clone: It differs at one base from a far larger clone, so likely a read error. The chain couples TRBV5-4 to TRBJ2-7; 7 positions match TRBD2. Per the germline V gene, CDR1 is SGHNT and CDR2 is YYREEE (reference sequence). The CDR3 sequence is 14 residues long. V was pared by 3 bases and J by 2 bases, with 5 bases of the junction left unmatched. This chain's CDR3 is CASSSSGTTYEQYF. As DNA, the CDR3 is TGTGCCAGCAGCTCCTCCGGGACTACCTACGAGCAGTACTTC.

The chain joins TRBV7-9 to TRBJ2-3, with D perhaps matching TRBD2 (7 bases). CDR1 and CDR2 (germline): SEHNR, FQNEAQ (reference sequence). The germline V and J ends were trimmed by 3 bases and 10 bases, with 17 bases remaining between them. This CDR3 is 14 amino acids long. The CDR3, as DNA: TGTGCCAGCAGCTTGGGGGGGCAGGTCCCATCGCAGTATTTT. Protein: CASSLGGQVPSQYF.

Only one count was recorded for this clone. The genes are TRBV2 and TRBJ2-4; 7 bases align to TRBD1. The ends lost 3 bases at V and 1 base at J; junction bases unmatched: 0. The CDR3 covers 14 residues. Germline assignment: CDR1 SNHLY and CDR2 FYNNEI. Here the CDR3 DNA reads TGTGCCAGCAGTGAGGACAGGGCCAAAAACATTCAGTACTTC. It yields the protein CASSEDRAKNIQYF. Based on the CDR3 plus reference TRBV2 and TRBJ2-4, the full variable domain is EPEVTQTPSHQVTQMGQEVILRCVPISNHLYFYWYRQILGQKVEFLVSFYNNEISEKSEIFDDQFSVERPDGSNFTLKIRSTKLEDSAMYFCASSEDRAKNIQYFGAGTRLSVL.

The chain combines TRBV5-5 with TRBJ1-4, with unresolved D. The CDR3 has 15 amino acids. The germline CDR1 and CDR2 sequences are SGHKS and YYEKEE (reference sequence). V was cut by 5 bases and J by 4 bases, with 15 bases left in between. This chain's CDR3 is CASRSEGGVNEKLFF. DNA of the CDR3: TGTGCCAGCAGATCAGAGGGCGGGGTTAATGAAAAACTGTTTTTT.

This clone was seen only a few times. This rearrangement joins TRBV19 to TRBJ1-3; 7 bases align to TRBD1. V shed 4 bases, J shed 9 bases, and the junction held 6 bases outside the gene matches. Germline V gene lookup returns CDR1 LNHDA and CDR2 SQIVND (reference sequence). The CDR3 runs to 13 residues. CDR3 sequence: CASSTLEGATIYF. In DNA form, the CDR3 reads TGTGCCAGTAGTACCCTCGAGGGGGCCACCATATATTTT.

This clone showed up just a few times. This sequence joins TRBV2 and TRBJ1-5; D remains unclear. CDR3 length: 13 residues. In germline, CDR1 is SNHLY, CDR2 FYNNEI. Trimming shortened V by 5 bases and J by 3 bases, and 8 bases separated the two germline ends. The CDR3 nucleotides read TGTGCCAGCAGTCCGTCGAACAATCAGCCCCAGCATTTT. Residues: CASSPSNNQPQHF.

Regarding this clone: This likely reflects a read error, since a far larger clone is one base away. This sample includes further DNA sequences coding for the same CDR3. V is TRBV11-2 and J is TRBJ2-2, with D hard to call. CDR3 length equals 13 residues. Between the trimmed V and J ends, which lost 2 bases and 2 bases, there was a span of 3 bases. Per germline, CDR1 SGHAT and CDR2 FQNNGV. This CDR3 is CASSLLNTGELFF. DNA for the CDR3: TGTGCCAGCAGCTTACTAAACACCGGGGAGCTGTTTTTT.

The V call is TRBV5-1, the J call TRBJ1-5; the D is unclear. The CDR3 has 13 amino acids. The ends were cut back, 0 bases at V and 5 bases at J, with 6 bases in the middle. Germline loops: CDR1 SGHRS, CDR2 YFSETQ. The CDR3 spells CASSLDGYQPQHF. The CDR3 DNA follows: TGCGCCAGCAGCTTGGACGGTTATCAGCCCCAGCATTTT. Full variable domain (remainder filled in from reference TRBV5-1 and TRBJ1-5): KAGVTQTPRYLIKTRGQQVTLSCSPISGHRSVSWYQQTPGQGLQFLFEYFSETQRNKGNFPGRFSGRQFSNSRSEMNVSTLELGDSALYLCASSLDGYQPQHFGDGTRLSIL.

This rearrangement joins TRBV7-8 to TRBJ1-5; D might be TRBD1 (5 bases). CDR3 size: 14 residues. V was trimmed by 5 bases and J by 6 bases, leaving 14 bases between them. Germline lookup yields CDR1 SGHVS and CDR2 FQNEAQ. The CDR3 sequence: CASSKNQGTQPQHF. CDR3 nucleotide sequence: TGTGCCAGCAGCAAAAACCAGGGCACTCAGCCCCAGCATTTT.

The chain is built from TRBV7-9 and TRBJ2-3; D remains ambiguous. Germline values: CDR1 SEHNR, CDR2 FQNEAQ (reference sequence). Trimming stripped 4 bases from V and 2 bases from J, with 16 bases between. The CDR3 extends over 16 amino acids. The CDR3 protein is CASSSMFSSITDTQYF. For the CDR3, the DNA is TGTGCCAGCAGCTCAATGTTCTCTTCCATCACAGATACGCAGTATTTT.

Worth noting for this clone: Within the sample, other DNA sequences also encode this same CDR3. The rearrangement uses TRBV4-1 and TRBJ1-2; D not resolved. Trimming took off 0 bases at V and 2 bases at J, with 10 bases between the two ends. The germline V gene encodes CDR1 MGHRA and CDR2 YSYEKL. The CDR3 sequence is 15 residues long. CDR3 protein: CASSQDLARNYGYTF. In nucleotides, the CDR3 is TGCGCCAGCAGCCAAGATCTGGCCCGCAACTATGGCTACACCTTC.

In its sample, this clone was seen a few times. The genes are TRBV19 and TRBJ1-3, with D possibly TRBD1 on 6 matching bases. The CDR3 is made up of 14 amino acids. V was trimmed by 10 bases and J by 4 bases, leaving 17 bases between them. Germline CDR1 LNHDA, CDR2 SQIVND (reference sequence). CDR3: CATLLVGQGNTIYF. In DNA form, the CDR3 reads TGTGCCACTCTCTTGGTAGGACAGGGAAACACCATATATTTT.

The chain links TRBV6-4 to TRBJ1-3; D gene unclear. Per germline, CDR1 MRHNA and CDR2 SNTAGT. Trimming stripped 7 bases from V and 1 base from J, with 8 bases between. The CDR3 extends over 13 amino acids. CDR3 region: CASKTESGNTIYF. CDR3 nucleotide sequence: TGTGCCAGCAAAACCGAGTCTGGAAACACCATATATTTT.

The genes are TRBV11-1 and TRBJ2-4, with 7 bases matching TRBD1. Per the germline V gene, CDR1 is SGHAT and CDR2 is FQDESV (reference sequence). Trimming cost V 5 bases and J 9 bases; bases outside gene matches: 7. The CDR3 spans 13 residues. The CDR3 nucleotides read TGTGCCAGCAGCCCCGGCGCAGGGGGCATTCAGTACTTC. Residues: CASSPGAGGIQYF.

About this clone: The sample holds other DNA sequences that translate to the same CDR3. The genes are TRBV2 and TRBJ1-2; TRBD1 agrees at 9 bases. The ends lost 6 bases at V and 4 bases at J; junction bases unmatched: 6. The CDR3 sequence is 14 residues long. Germline CDR1 and CDR2: SNHLY and FYNNEI. The CDR3 DNA reads TGTGCCAGCAGCTTACAGGGGGCCGGCTATGGCTACACCTTC. It is translated as CASSLQGAGYGYTF.

The chain has TRBV19 and TRBJ2-3, with 7 positions matching TRBD1. With V trimmed by 0 bases and J by 3 bases, 0 bases remained unmatched. The CDR3 covers 14 residues. Germline V gene sequence: CDR1 LNHDA, CDR2 SQIVND (reference sequence). The CDR3 loop reads CASSIDRGTDTQYF. The CDR3 bases are TGTGCCAGTAGTATAGACAGGGGGACAGATACGCAGTATTTT.